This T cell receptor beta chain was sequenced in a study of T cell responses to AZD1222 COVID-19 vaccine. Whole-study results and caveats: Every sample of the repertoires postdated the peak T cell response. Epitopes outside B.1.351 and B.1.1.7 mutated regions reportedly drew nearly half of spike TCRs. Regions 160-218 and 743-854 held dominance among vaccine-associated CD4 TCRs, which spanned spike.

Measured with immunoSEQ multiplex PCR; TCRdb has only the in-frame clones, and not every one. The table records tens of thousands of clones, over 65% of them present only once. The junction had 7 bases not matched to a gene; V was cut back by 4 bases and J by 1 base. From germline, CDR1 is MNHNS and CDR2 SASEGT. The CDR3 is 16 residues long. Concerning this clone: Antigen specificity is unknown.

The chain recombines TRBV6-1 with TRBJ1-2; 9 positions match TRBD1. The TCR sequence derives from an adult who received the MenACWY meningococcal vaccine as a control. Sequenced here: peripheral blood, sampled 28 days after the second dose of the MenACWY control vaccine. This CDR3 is CASSALTGGLNYGYTF. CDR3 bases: TGTGCCAGCAGTGCCCTAACAGGGGGCCTTAACTATGGCTACACCTTC.